These 6 T cell receptor beta chains share one sample of origin, sequenced in a study of CXCR3-negative and CXCR3-positive naive CD8 T cells. Preparation of TRB cDNA libraries relied on 5' RACE carrying UMI labels. For each CDR3 protein, TCRdb gives one entry from its re-call of the 5' RACE reads, without DNA. The sample features around 26,000 distinct CDR3 sequences, with 2.8% in its top ten. Input material: naive CXCR3- CD8+ T cells from blood. Noted subset: CD45RO-CCR7+CD27+CD95- naive CD8+ T cells lacking CXCR3 (TNR3-). These receptors were taken from a human donor in good health. Some clones in this sample may be carry-over from other donors' samples.

This chain connects TRBV27 to TRBJ1-5; the TRBD1 assignment by TCRdb is unverifiable without DNA. Looked up from germline, CDR1 is MNHEY and CDR2 is SMNVEV (reference sequence). This CDR3 comprises 14 residues. This chain's CDR3 is CASQDRGYNQPQHF.

The chain's CDR3 is CASSQDVGPYGYTF. The rearrangement joins TRBV4-3 to TRBJ1-2. In germline, CDR1 is LGHNA, CDR2 YSLEER. The CDR3 consists of 14 residues.

This chain joins TRBV4-3 and TRBJ2-5; TCRdb reports TRBD1, a call that lacks DNA to check it against. The CDR3 is 15 amino acids. Germline V gives CDR1 LGHNA, CDR2 YSLEER. The CDR3: CASSHGTGVVETQYF.

The rearrangement links TRBV27 to TRBJ2-6; as DNA is missing, the TRBD1 call by TCRdb cannot be tested. This CDR3 is 19 amino acids long. Germline CDR1 reads MNHEY; CDR2 reads SMNVEV (reference sequence). This CDR3 reads CASSLTWDRVPAGANVLTF.

The chain couples TRBV4-3 to TRBJ1-2; TCRdb's assignment of TRBD1 cannot be checked, as there is no DNA. CDR3 size: 14 residues. Germline V lookup: CDR1 LGHNA, CDR2 YSLEER. The CDR3 spells CASSLRQGPYGYTF.

J is TRBJ2-7 and V is TRBV11-2; TCRdb lists TRBD2, though no DNA is available to test this call. The CDR3 totals 13 residues. From germline, CDR1 is SGHAT and CDR2 FQNNGV. CDR3 loop: CASSLGTTYEQYF.